This T cell receptor beta chain was identified during a study of blood T cell repertoires in COVID-19. The wider study: Sources were T cells, B-cell-depleted T cells, or PBMCs; the material itself was cDNA or gDNA.

Here immunoSEQ multiplex PCR was the method, and the copy in TCRdb shows in-frame clones only, minus some. Altogether 150,000 or so clones are present, 84% being singletons, with the ten largest covering 11% to 15%. CDR3 length equals 15 residues. The germline V and J ends were trimmed by 0 bases and 5 bases, with 9 bases remaining between them. Germline values: CDR1 KGHDR, CDR2 SFDVKD. This sequence joins TRBV24-1 and TRBJ1-4, with a tentative D call TRBD1 (5 bases). This sequence was found in a man younger than 30 with active or convalescent COVID-19. Sequencing was performed on peripheral blood. The CDR3 sequence: CATSDLPGKNEKLFF. Here the CDR3 DNA reads TGTGCCACCAGTGATTTGCCAGGGAAGAATGAAAAACTGTTTTTT.